The clone carrying this T cell receptor (beta chain) turned up a few times. Its antigen is not known. There are 16 residues in the CDR3. V lost 1 base to trimming and J lost 4 bases; unmatched junction nucleotides: 9. Germline lookup yields CDR1 SQVTM and CDR2 ANQGSEA. The United States was where all participants with HIV were treated. The sample comes from a study of long-term antiretroviral therapy in people with HIV. Study-level results: Diversity rose after ART but stayed below transplant donor controls. Therapy changes, viral resistance and ART adherence were not documented in the available data. All time points showed a repertoire dominated by clones expanded before ART.

Survey-level immunoSEQ v3.0 assays were run. Only in-frame clones appear in the TCRdb table, and some are missing; sequencing was by immunoSEQ multiplex PCR. The sample contains fewer than 25,000 clones, around 84% of which appear only once. The genes are TRBV29-1 and TRBJ2-3, with 9 bases matching TRBD2. The specimen was unsorted PBMCs, collected 0.1 years before starting antiretroviral therapy. This sequence was found in a man younger than 35 with HIV. The CDR3 region is CSVEGASGNRADTQYF. The CDR3 nucleotides are TGCAGCGTTGAAGGCGCTAGCGGGAATCGTGCAGATACGCAGTATTTT.